The rows below give T cell receptor beta chains drawn from one sample of a study of T-cell memory formation after mild COVID-19. MiXCR, applied by TCRdb to the 5' RACE reads, yields one record per CDR3 protein. The table lists 280,000 or so distinct CDR3 sequences, under 8.5% of them singletons, with 20% to 25% in the top ten. Sequencing was done on a sample of PBMCs or a T cell subset sorted from them (not recorded which). These receptors all come from a man aged 18 to 29 who had mild COVID-19 (a few samples of this study predate the infection). Cell type and time point are not known. The CDR3 runs from the conserved cysteine through the conserved F or W. Each record gives: D gene, J gene, V gene, clone size, CDR3 protein, CDR3 DNA. The D gene is left open where the match is weak. A clone size is listed for some rows: how often the clone was seen (once, few, many), or a class if it is expanded.

D: .; J: TRBJ2-7; V: TRBV20-1; size: .; CDR3: CSARGPQEEQYF; DNA: TGCAGTGCTAGAGGCCCACAGGAAGAGCAGTACTTC
D: .; J: TRBJ1-2; V: TRBV7-2; size: .; CDR3: CASSLGSGPLYGYTF; DNA: TGTGCCAGCAGCTTAGGCTCGGGTCCGCTCTATGGCTACACCTTC
D: .; J: TRBJ2-3; V: TRBV3-1; size: .; CDR3: CASSQDKWTTQYF; DNA: TGTGCCAGCAGCCAAGATAAGTGGACTACGCAGTATTTT
D: .; J: TRBJ2-7; V: TRBV7-9; size: few; CDR3: CASSFDRYPYEQYF; DNA: TGTGCCAGCAGCTTCGACAGGTATCCCTACGAGCAGTACTTC
D: .; J: TRBJ2-2; V: TRBV6-5; size: few; CDR3: CASTPGDLNTGELFF; DNA: TGTGCCAGTACCCCAGGGGATCTGAACACCGGGGAGCTGTTTTTT
D: .; J: TRBJ1-5; V: TRBV4-1; size: .; CDR3: CASSRTLTGVLESNQPQHF; DNA: TGCGCCAGCAGCCGCACCCTGACGGGGGTTCTCGAGAGCAATCAGCCCCAGCATTTT
D: TRBD2; J: TRBJ2-2; V: TRBV12-3/TRBV12-4; size: .; CDR3: CASSLHGGGAVGELFF; DNA: TGTGCCAGCAGTTTACATGGCGGGGGGGCCGTCGGGGAGCTGTTTTTT
D: .; J: TRBJ2-2; V: TRBV7-9; size: .; CDR3: CASSLDQAGELFF; DNA: TGTGCCAGCAGCTTAGATCAGGCCGGGGAGCTGTTTTTT
D: .; J: TRBJ2-3; V: TRBV6-5; size: few; CDR3: CASSTLAITGTDTQYF; DNA: TGTGCCAGCAGTACACTAGCAATAACGGGCACAGATACGCAGTATTTT
D: TRBD2; J: TRBJ2-1; V: TRBV18; size: few; CDR3: CASSPTTSGGYNEQFF; DNA: TGTGCCAGCTCACCTACGACTAGCGGGGGGTACAATGAGCAGTTCTTC
D: TRBD2; J: TRBJ2-1; V: TRBV5-1; size: many; CDR3: CASSPDTSGVYNEQFF; DNA: TGCGCCAGCAGTCCCGATACTAGCGGGGTGTACAATGAGCAGTTCTTC
D: TRBD1; J: TRBJ2-3; V: TRBV5-6; size: .; CDR3: CASINRGSTDTQYF; DNA: TGTGCCAGCATTAACAGGGGTAGCACAGATACGCAGTATTTT
D: .; J: TRBJ2-1; V: TRBV2; size: few; CDR3: CASSSGPPPNNEQFF; DNA: TGTGCCAGCAGTAGCGGGCCCCCCCCCAACAATGAGCAGTTCTTC
D: .; J: TRBJ2-7; V: TRBV12-3/TRBV12-4; size: .; CDR3: CASSLHRDIESGYEQYF; DNA: TGTGCCAGCAGTTTACACCGGGACATCGAGAGTGGCTACGAGCAGTACTTC
D: .; J: TRBJ2-5; V: TRBV12-3/TRBV12-4; size: .; CDR3: CASSPRGVIQETQYF; DNA: TGTGCCAGCAGCCCCAGGGGGGTCATCCAGGAGACCCAGTACTTC
D: TRBD1; J: TRBJ1-5; V: TRBV5-5; size: many; CDR3: CASSTTGTGYSQPQHF; DNA: TGTGCCAGCAGCACGACCGGGACAGGGTATAGTCAGCCCCAGCATTTT
D: .; J: TRBJ2-1; V: TRBV20-1; size: .; CDR3: CSASVNNNEQFF; DNA: TGCAGTGCTAGCGTCAATAACAATGAGCAGTTCTTC
D: .; J: TRBJ1-1; V: TRBV7-3; size: many; CDR3: CASSSEMNTEAFF; DNA: TGTGCCAGCAGCTCGGAGATGAACACTGAAGCTTTCTTT
D: .; J: TRBJ2-5; V: TRBV7-2; size: many; CDR3: CASRDSGRETQYF; DNA: TGTGCCAGCAGAGACTCCGGTCGAGAGACCCAGTACTTC
D: TRBD1; J: TRBJ2-5; V: TRBV7-3; size: .; CDR3: CASSLPGRQGAQYF; DNA: TGTGCCAGCAGCTTACCGGGCAGGCAGGGGGCCCAGTACTTC
D: .; J: TRBJ2-1; V: TRBV20-1; size: .; CDR3: CSARDGDPYNEQFF; DNA: TGCAGTGCTAGAGATGGGGACCCCTACAATGAGCAGTTCTTC
D: .; J: TRBJ2-7; V: TRBV10-3; size: .; CDR3: CAISDLAAGHYEQYF; DNA: TGTGCCATCAGCGATCTCGCGGCGGGGCACTACGAGCAGTACTTC
D: .; J: TRBJ1-5; V: TRBV20-1; size: .; CDR3: CSARVSYSNQPQHF; DNA: TGCAGTGCTAGAGTGTCTTATAGCAATCAGCCCCAGCATTTT
D: .; J: TRBJ1-1; V: TRBV5-1; size: .; CDR3: CASSWVDRLNTEAFF; DNA: TGCGCCAGCAGCTGGGTTGACAGGCTGAACACTGAAGCTTTCTTT
D: .; J: TRBJ2-7; V: TRBV7-2; size: many; CDR3: CASSLVGVPGAPYEQYF; DNA: TGTGCCAGCAGCTTAGTCGGAGTGCCAGGGGCCCCCTACGAGCAGTACTTC
D: .; J: TRBJ1-5; V: TRBV5-5; size: few; CDR3: CASSPDILGKPQHF; DNA: TGTGCCAGCAGCCCTGACATTCTGGGAAAGCCCCAGCATTTT
D: TRBD2; J: TRBJ2-3; V: TRBV5-1; size: few; CDR3: CASNGISGGAVDTQYF; DNA: TGCGCCAGCAACGGAATAAGCGGGGGGGCCGTGGATACGCAGTATTTT
D: TRBD1; J: TRBJ2-7; V: TRBV2; size: few; CDR3: CASSGDRAYEQYF; DNA: TGTGCCAGCAGTGGGGACAGAGCCTACGAGCAGTACTTC
D: .; J: TRBJ2-3; V: TRBV5-1; size: many; CDR3: CASSPRRPSTDTQYF; DNA: TGCGCCAGCAGCCCGCGCCGTCCTAGCACAGATACGCAGTATTTT
D: .; J: TRBJ1-6; V: TRBV3-1; size: .; CDR3: CASSQGGRPVHF; DNA: TGTGCCAGCAGCCAAGGGGGCAGGCCGGTCCACTTT
D: .; J: TRBJ2-4; V: TRBV10-1; size: many; CDR3: CASSDRGSKNIQYF; DNA: TGCGCCAGCAGTGACAGGGGATCCAAAAACATTCAGTACTTC
D: TRBD1; J: TRBJ2-7; V: TRBV10-2; size: few; CDR3: CASMGTGVPQPGDYEQYF; DNA: TGCGCCAGCATGGGGACAGGGGTTCCTCAGCCCGGCGACTACGAGCAGTACTTC
D: TRBD1; J: TRBJ2-2; V: TRBV27; size: .; CDR3: CASSLWTGGTGELFF; DNA: TGTGCCAGCTCTCTGTGGACAGGGGGCACCGGGGAGCTGTTTTTT
D: .; J: TRBJ2-7; V: TRBV28; size: .; CDR3: CASSSVEPTPYEQYF; DNA: TGTGCCAGCAGTTCTGTCGAGCCCACTCCCTACGAGCAGTACTTC
D: TRBD2; J: TRBJ2-5; V: TRBV5-6; size: few; CDR3: CASSDTSGLQETQYF; DNA: TGTGCCAGCTCGGACACTAGCGGCCTCCAAGAGACCCAGTACTTC
D: TRBD1; J: TRBJ2-1; V: TRBV5-1; size: .; CDR3: CASSYLMTGDNEQFF; DNA: TGCGCCAGCAGCTATCTTATGACAGGGGATAATGAGCAGTTCTTC
D: TRBD1; J: TRBJ2-7; V: TRBV12-3/TRBV12-4; size: .; CDR3: CASSLGQGARYEQYF; DNA: TGTGCCAGCAGTTTAGGGCAGGGGGCTAGGTACGAGCAGTACTTC
D: .; J: TRBJ1-2; V: TRBV25-1; size: few; CDR3: CASSESNYGYTF; DNA: TGTGCCAGCAGTGAGTCGAACTATGGCTACACCTTC
D: .; J: TRBJ2-7; V: TRBV20-1; size: .; CDR3: CSAPGGGARYDEQYF; DNA: TGCAGTGCTCCAGGGGGGGGCGCGAGGTACGACGAGCAGTACTTC
D: TRBD1; J: TRBJ1-6; V: TRBV7-2; size: .; CDR3: CASSLDRTGRSPLHF; DNA: TGTGCCAGCAGCTTAGATCGGACAGGGAGGTCACCCCTCCACTTT
D: .; J: TRBJ1-5; V: TRBV10-3; size: few; CDR3: CAISEQAGRVNQPQHF; DNA: TGTGCCATCAGTGAGCAGGCGGGACGGGTAAATCAGCCCCAGCATTTT
D: .; J: TRBJ2-1; V: TRBV3-1; size: .; CDR3: CASSPRGGEQFF; DNA: TGTGCCAGCAGCCCCAGGGGTGGTGAGCAGTTCTTC
D: .; J: TRBJ2-5; V: TRBV6-5; size: few; CDR3: CASRSLAELQETQYF; DNA: TGTGCCAGCAGATCCTTAGCGGAACTCCAAGAGACCCAGTACTTC
D: .; J: TRBJ1-2; V: TRBV6-5; size: few; CDR3: CASSSYLGRNYGYTF; DNA: TGTGCCAGCAGTTCGTACCTGGGACGGAACTATGGCTACACCTTC
D: .; J: TRBJ2-1; V: TRBV5-5; size: .; CDR3: CASSPGKRLIDNEQFF; DNA: TGTGCCAGCAGCCCGGGCAAGCGGTTAATCGACAATGAGCAGTTCTTC
D: .; J: TRBJ2-7; V: TRBV10-3; size: .; CDR3: CAISEQGHEQYF; DNA: TGTGCCATCAGTGAACAGGGCCACGAGCAGTACTTC
D: .; J: TRBJ2-3; V: TRBV20-1; size: many; CDR3: CSARPGSTDTQYF; DNA: TGCAGTGCTAGGCCGGGATCCACAGATACGCAGTATTTT
D: .; J: TRBJ2-2; V: TRBV21-1; size: few; CDR3: CASSQRNPSRRLAGIGSGELFF; DNA: TGTGCCAGCAGCCAAAGGAACCCGAGTCGGAGACTAGCGGGGATAGGGTCCGGGGAGCTGTTTTTT
D: TRBD1; J: TRBJ1-2; V: TRBV5-1; size: .; CDR3: CASGIQGARHGYTF; DNA: TGCGCCAGCGGGATCCAGGGGGCTCGACATGGCTACACCTTC
D: TRBD1; J: TRBJ1-2; V: TRBV2; size: few; CDR3: CASSGGQGFDGYTF; DNA: TGTGCCAGCAGCGGGGGACAGGGTTTTGATGGCTACACCTTC
D: .; J: TRBJ2-5; V: TRBV7-2; size: few; CDR3: CASQGGDRETQYF; DNA: TGTGCCAGCCAGGGGGGGGATCGGGAGACCCAGTACTTC
D: .; J: TRBJ1-1; V: TRBV2; size: few; CDR3: CASSGPGGTEAFF; DNA: TGTGCCAGCAGTGGGCCGGGGGGGACTGAAGCTTTCTTT